This T cell receptor (beta chain) was captured in a study of T-cell reconstitution after alpha-beta-depleted transplantation in children. For TCRbeta, the library was prepared with unique molecular identifiers. A single record per CDR3 protein comes from TCRdb applying MiXCR to the PCR reads. The sample holds more than 550,000 distinct CDR3 sequences, roughly a tenth seen once. The length of the CDR3 is 15 residues. Per the germline V gene, CDR1 is SGDLS and CDR2 is YYNGEE. After removal of 1 base from V and 5 bases from J, the junction contained 4 bases not matched to a gene. The V call is TRBV9, the J call TRBJ2-7, with TRBD2 matching 12 bases. The receptor's source is a human donor who donated a stem cell graft to a child with acute myeloid leukemia. The sequenced sample was PBMCs from the stem cell graft donor, obtained from the stem cell graft. The CDR3 is CASSVRLAGGDEQYF. The CDR3 DNA is TGTGCCAGCAGCGTACGGCTAGCGGGAGGGGACGAGCAGTACTTC.